This T cell receptor (beta chain) was identified during a study of OX40 agonist ivuxolimab in advanced cancers. Unmatched junction bases numbered 11, after V lost 5 bases and J lost 8 bases. CDR1 is SGHVS and CDR2 is FNYEAQ in the germline V gene. This CDR3 has 15 residues. Sequencing used immunoSEQ multiplex PCR; TCRdb keeps in-frame clones, though not all of them. The profile shows 53,000 or so clones, around 88% of them singletons. V usage is TRBV7-6 and J usage is TRBJ2-1, with TRBD1 identical over 8 bases. The receptor's source is an adult with an advanced solid tumor such as melanoma, head and neck, liver or kidney cancer. The starting material was CD4+ or CD8+ T cells sorted from blood, obtained in a trial of the OX40 agonist ivuxolimab. CDR3 coding DNA: TGTGCCAGCAGCCCCCAGGGGGCCTACTGGGATGAGCAGTTCTTC. Its protein is CASSPQGAYWDEQFF.